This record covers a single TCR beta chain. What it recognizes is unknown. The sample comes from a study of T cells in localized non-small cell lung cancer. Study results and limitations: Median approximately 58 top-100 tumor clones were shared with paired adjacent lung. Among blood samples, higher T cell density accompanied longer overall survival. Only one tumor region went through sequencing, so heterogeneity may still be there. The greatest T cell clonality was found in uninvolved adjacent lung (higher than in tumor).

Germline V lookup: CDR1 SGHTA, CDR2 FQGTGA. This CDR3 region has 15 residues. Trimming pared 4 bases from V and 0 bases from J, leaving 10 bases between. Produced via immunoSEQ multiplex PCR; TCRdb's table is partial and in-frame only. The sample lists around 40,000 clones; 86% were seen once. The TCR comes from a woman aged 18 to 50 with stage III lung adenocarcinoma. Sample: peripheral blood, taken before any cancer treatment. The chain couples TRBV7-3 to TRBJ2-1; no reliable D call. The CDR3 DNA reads TGTGCCAGCAGCTACCGGGCGGCCTCCTACAATGAGCAGTTCTTC. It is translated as CASSYRAASYNEQFF.